The rows below give T cell receptor beta chains drawn from one sample of a study of regulatory T cells in long-lasting Graves disease. TCRdb reanalysed the multiplex PCR reads using MiXCR and keeps one entry per CDR3 protein. The data show 310,000 or so distinct CDR3 sequences, around a fifth seen once. The material was peripheral blood mononuclear cells (PBMCs), obtained when the disease was refractory, from a patient treated with antithyroid drugs. The receptors derive from a female donor with Graves disease. Both conserved end residues are trimmed from each CDR3. The D gene is left open where the match is weak.

D gene	V gene	J gene	CDR3 protein
.	TRBV6-1	TRBJ1-6	ASSLTGLDNSPLH
.	TRBV20-1	TRBJ2-4	SADDYVGKNIQY
TRBD1	TRBV19	TRBJ2-7	ASSTGQGPGEQY
.	TRBV7-2	TRBJ1-1	ASSLGGEANTEAF
.	TRBV27	TRBJ1-5	ASSPFGTGDQPQH
.	TRBV5-1	TRBJ1-1	ASSLVGSSDTEAF
.	TRBV7-3	TRBJ2-7	ASSPAPGYEQY
TRBD1	TRBV7-2	TRBJ1-5	ASSIGGQGNQPQH
.	TRBV19	TRBJ1-5	ASGPYSNQPQH
.	TRBV4-3	TRBJ2-7	ASSQDRSPNYEQY
TRBD2	TRBV11-3	TRBJ2-1	ASSLGGGRSGLYNEQF
.	TRBV9	TRBJ2-2	ASSVSLAQSTGELF
.	TRBV29-1	TRBJ2-7	SVRSAYGTYEQY
.	TRBV6-1	TRBJ1-4	ASSPSHSNEKLF
.	TRBV6-2/TRBV6-3	TRBJ2-1	ASSEGGGWDEQF
.	TRBV7-9	TRBJ2-7	ASSLFGRSYEQY
.	TRBV19	TRBJ1-2	ASSITGSQGYGYT
TRBD1	TRBV28	TRBJ1-2	ASGDRTYGYT
TRBD1	TRBV6-1	TRBJ2-5	ASTRTGEETQY
.	TRBV2	TRBJ2-7	ASKAVAELQY
.	TRBV10-3	TRBJ2-2	AISAWDITNTGELF
.	TRBV12-3/TRBV12-4	TRBJ2-2	ASCLARTGELF
TRBD2	TRBV7-9	TRBJ2-7	ASSSPSGSYEQY
TRBD2	TRBV7-3	TRBJ2-7	ASSPGLAGEWDEQY
TRBD1	TRBV5-5	TRBJ2-3	ASSFMDRTTDTQY
TRBD1	TRBV19	TRBJ2-6	ASSIRATGKASGANVLT
.	TRBV20-1	TRBJ1-2	SASAGDYGYT
TRBD1	TRBV28	TRBJ1-2	ASSLRGDRGRHGYT
.	TRBV20-1	TRBJ1-4	SARLGHDNEKLF
.	TRBV4-1	TRBJ1-1	ASSQDRQGNEAF
TRBD2	TRBV6-9	TRBJ2-7	ASSYGLAGDEQY
.	TRBV6-1	TRBJ2-7	ASGLGSGEQY
.	TRBV27	TRBJ2-7	ASSPRADSYEQY
.	TRBV28	TRBJ1-1	ASSFPPTGAF
TRBD2	TRBV6-1	TRBJ2-7	ASATGLAEGYEQY
.	TRBV3-1	TRBJ2-7	ASSQVDGGEQY
TRBD1	TRBV2	TRBJ1-1	ASTPTGGTGVNTEAF
.	TRBV7-2	TRBJ1-5	ASSLDNLLLGGNQPQH
.	TRBV5-6	TRBJ2-7	ASSPPDGSGAYEQY
.	TRBV6-1	TRBJ2-7	ASSEDGGHYEQY
TRBD1	TRBV15	TRBJ1-2	ATSTGDRGGSYT
TRBD1	TRBV12-3/TRBV12-4	TRBJ1-1	ASSRPGQGPNTEAF
.	TRBV7-8	TRBJ2-7	ASSLVRGPTYEQY
.	TRBV6-1	TRBJ1-1	ASITGFGVTEAF
.	TRBV19	TRBJ1-3	ASTFAAGNTIY
.	TRBV2	TRBJ1-4	ASTAQGRAEKLF
.	TRBV6-1	TRBJ1-1	ASSARGYNTEAF
TRBD1	TRBV7-2	TRBJ2-5	ASSMRQGGSETQY
.	TRBV6-1	TRBJ2-2	ASTSGTHTGELF
TRBD2	TRBV2	TRBJ2-1	ASIYEPAGGNEQF
.	TRBV12-3/TRBV12-4	TRBJ1-1	ASSKMNTEAF
TRBD2	TRBV13	TRBJ2-7	ASSRRGSGASYEQY